One T cell receptor beta chain is described in this entry. Antigen unknown. The CDR3 spans 16 residues. Germline V gene sequence: CDR1 WSHSY, CDR2 SAAADI. The V gene end was trimmed by 6 bases and the J gene end by 1 base; junction bases not matched to a gene: 8. Primers included in the PCR were 60 Vbeta and 13 Jbeta primers. Repertoires were generated with immunoSEQ multiplex PCR, while TCRdb's copy carries only in-frame clones and drops some. Of some 120,000 clones in the sample, around 73% are singletons; the top ten hold around 1.2%. These data belong to a study of cytomegalovirus exposure and HLA in healthy donors. Study-level findings and limits: Most CMV-associated TCR beta chains appeared HLA-restricted in a later analysis. In vitro work confirmed that a few CMV-associated chains recognize CMV antigens.

The receptor's source is a man between 50 and 59 years old in good health and CMV-seronegative. This chain uses TRBV10-2 with TRBJ2-3; 9 bases fit TRBD2. The sample consisted of PBMCs. The CDR3 DNA sequence: TGCGCCAGCAGGCCCAGAGCGGGAGGCGGCACAGATACGCAGTATTTT. Translation gives CASRPRAGGGTDTQYF.